The clone carrying this TCR beta chain was detected many times. Its specificity is unknown. Assay used: immunoSEQ multiplex PCR; TCRdb lists only in-frame clones, some missing. The table shows 40,000 to 55,000 clones, with over 65% occurring only once. Specified time point: week 35, safety follow-up. Each vaccine dose was 300 ug of mutant IDH1 20-mer peptide, with topical imiquimod. There were eight vaccinations for patients, given in weeks 1, 3, 5, 7, 11, 15, 19 and 23. V was pared by 6 bases and J by 5 bases, with 13 bases between. The V gene's germline CDR1 is MNHEY and CDR2 SMNVEV (reference sequence). The CDR3 length is 13 residues. This specimen belongs to a study of a mutant IDH1 vaccine in newly diagnosed glioma. Study background: Vaccinations were initiated 4-6 weeks following radiotherapy alone, or were given together with temozolomide cycles. V12 corresponded to week 35 and V13 to week 47. Receipt of radiotherapy, temozolomide, or both preceded the study, and most received both.

The chain carries TRBV27 and TRBJ1-1; a possible D gene is TRBD1 (5 bases). Here the sequenced sample was PBMCs, taken from a glioma patient whose treatment included an IDH1 peptide vaccine. This TCR was recovered from a man aged 40-49 years with glioma. CDR3 sequence reads: CASRGPGWTEAFF. For the CDR3, the DNA is TGTGCCAGCAGGGGCCCAGGGTGGACTGAAGCTTTCTTT.